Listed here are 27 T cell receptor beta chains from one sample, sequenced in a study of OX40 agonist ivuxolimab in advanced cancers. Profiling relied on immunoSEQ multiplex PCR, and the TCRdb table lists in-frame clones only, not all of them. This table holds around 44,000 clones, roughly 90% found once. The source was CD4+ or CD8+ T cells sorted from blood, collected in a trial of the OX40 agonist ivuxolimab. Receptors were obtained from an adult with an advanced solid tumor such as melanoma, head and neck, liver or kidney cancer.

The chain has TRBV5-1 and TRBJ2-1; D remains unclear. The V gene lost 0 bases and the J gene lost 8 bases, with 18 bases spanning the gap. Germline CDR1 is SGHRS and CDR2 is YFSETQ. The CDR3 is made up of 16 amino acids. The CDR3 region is CASSLAVTGLQDEQFF. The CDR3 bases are TGCGCCAGCAGCTTGGCCGTCACGGGCCTACAAGATGAGCAGTTCTTC.

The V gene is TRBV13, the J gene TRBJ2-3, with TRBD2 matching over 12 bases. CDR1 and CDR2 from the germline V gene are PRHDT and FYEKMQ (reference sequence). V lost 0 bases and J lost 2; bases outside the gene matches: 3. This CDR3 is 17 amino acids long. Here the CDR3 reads CASSLGLAGGNTDTQYF. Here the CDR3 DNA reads TGTGCCAGCAGCTTAGGACTAGCGGGGGGCAACACAGATACGCAGTATTTT.

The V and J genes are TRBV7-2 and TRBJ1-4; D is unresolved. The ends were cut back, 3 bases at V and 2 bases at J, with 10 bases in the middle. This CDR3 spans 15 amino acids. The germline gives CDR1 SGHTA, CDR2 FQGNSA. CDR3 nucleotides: TGTGCCAGCAGCTTGCGAACTACGACTAATGAAAAACTGTTTTTT. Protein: CASSLRTTTNEKLFF.

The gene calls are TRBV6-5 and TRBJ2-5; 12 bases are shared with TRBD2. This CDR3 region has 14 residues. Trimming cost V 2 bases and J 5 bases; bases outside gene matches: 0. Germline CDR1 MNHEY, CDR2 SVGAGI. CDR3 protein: CASSYGTSGETQYF. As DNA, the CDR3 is TGTGCCAGCAGTTACGGGACTAGCGGGGAGACCCAGTACTTC.

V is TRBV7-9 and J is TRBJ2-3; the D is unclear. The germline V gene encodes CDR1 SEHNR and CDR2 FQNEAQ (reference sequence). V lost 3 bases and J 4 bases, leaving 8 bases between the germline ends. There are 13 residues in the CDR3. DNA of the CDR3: TGTGCCAGCAGCTTGGGTCAAGCAGATACGCAGTATTTT. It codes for CASSLGQADTQYF.

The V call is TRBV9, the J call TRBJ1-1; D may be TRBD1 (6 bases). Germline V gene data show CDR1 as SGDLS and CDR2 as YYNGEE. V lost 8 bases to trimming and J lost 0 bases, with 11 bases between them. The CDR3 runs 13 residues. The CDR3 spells CASTQGMNTEAFF. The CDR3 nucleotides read TGTGCCAGTACCCAGGGGATGAACACTGAAGCTTTCTTT.

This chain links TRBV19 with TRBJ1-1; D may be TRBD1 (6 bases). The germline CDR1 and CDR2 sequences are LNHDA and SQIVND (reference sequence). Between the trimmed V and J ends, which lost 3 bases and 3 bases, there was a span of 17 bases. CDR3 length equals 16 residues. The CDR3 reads CASSMPSGAKDTEAFF. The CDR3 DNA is TGTGCCAGTAGTATGCCCTCGGGGGCAAAGGACACTGAAGCTTTCTTT.

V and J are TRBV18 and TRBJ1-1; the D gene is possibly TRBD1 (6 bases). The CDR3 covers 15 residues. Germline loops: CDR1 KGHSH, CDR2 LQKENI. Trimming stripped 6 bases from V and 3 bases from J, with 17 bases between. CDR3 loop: CASSPTSQGYTEAFF. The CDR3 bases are TGTGCCAGCTCCCCCACTTCACAGGGCTACACTGAAGCTTTCTTT.

CDR3 residues: CASSQERTDHTILTDTQYF. CDR3 coding DNA: TGCGCCAGCAGCCAAGAAAGGACAGACCATACGATCCTCACAGATACGCAGTATTTT. The gene calls are TRBV4-3 and TRBJ2-3; D is perhaps TRBD1 (6 bases). Germline loops: CDR1 LGHNA, CDR2 YSLEER. V was pared by 0 bases and J by 2 bases, with 21 bases between. CDR3 length equals 19 residues.

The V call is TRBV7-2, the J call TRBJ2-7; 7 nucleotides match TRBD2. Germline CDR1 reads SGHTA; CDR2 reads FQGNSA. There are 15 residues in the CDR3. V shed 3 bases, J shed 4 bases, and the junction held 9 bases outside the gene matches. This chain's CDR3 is CASSFLRGVQYEQYF. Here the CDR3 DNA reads TGTGCCAGCAGCTTCCTTCGGGGGGTCCAATACGAGCAGTACTTC.

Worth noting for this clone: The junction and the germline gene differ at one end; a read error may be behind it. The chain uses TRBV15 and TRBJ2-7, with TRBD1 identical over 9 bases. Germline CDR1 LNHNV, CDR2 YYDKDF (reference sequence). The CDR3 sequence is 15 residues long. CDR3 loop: CAISRGTGTSYEQYF. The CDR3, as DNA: TGTGCCATCAGCAGGGGGACAGGGACATCCTACGAGCAGTACTTC.

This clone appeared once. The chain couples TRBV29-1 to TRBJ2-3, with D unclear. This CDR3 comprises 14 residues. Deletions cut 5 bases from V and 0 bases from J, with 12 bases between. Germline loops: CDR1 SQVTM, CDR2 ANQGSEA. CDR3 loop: CSVLGHPSTDTQYF. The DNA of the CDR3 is TGCAGCGTTCTCGGGCATCCTAGCACAGATACGCAGTATTTT.

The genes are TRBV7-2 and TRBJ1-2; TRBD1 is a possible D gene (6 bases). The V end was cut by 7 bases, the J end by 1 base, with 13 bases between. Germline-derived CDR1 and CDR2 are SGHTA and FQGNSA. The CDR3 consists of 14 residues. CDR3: CASTYRTVNYGYTF. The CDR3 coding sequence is TGTGCCAGCACATACCGGACAGTTAACTATGGCTACACCTTC.

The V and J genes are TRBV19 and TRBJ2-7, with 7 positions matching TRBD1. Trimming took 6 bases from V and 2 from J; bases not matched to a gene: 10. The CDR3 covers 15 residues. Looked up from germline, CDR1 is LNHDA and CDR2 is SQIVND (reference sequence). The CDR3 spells CASRDPGQRPYEQYF. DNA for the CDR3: TGTGCCAGTAGAGACCCGGGACAGCGACCCTACGAGCAGTACTTC.

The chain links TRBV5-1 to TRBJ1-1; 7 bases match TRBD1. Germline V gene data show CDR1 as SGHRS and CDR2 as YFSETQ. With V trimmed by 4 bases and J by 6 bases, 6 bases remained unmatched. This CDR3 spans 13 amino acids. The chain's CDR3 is CASSEPGGAEAFF. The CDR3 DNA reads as TGCGCCAGCAGCGAACCAGGGGGGGCTGAAGCTTTCTTT.

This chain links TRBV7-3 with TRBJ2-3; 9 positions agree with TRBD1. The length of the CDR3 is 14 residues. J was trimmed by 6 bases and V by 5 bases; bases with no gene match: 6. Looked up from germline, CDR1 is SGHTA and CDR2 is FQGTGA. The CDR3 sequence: CASSQTGGKDTQYF. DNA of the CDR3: TGTGCCAGCAGCCAAACAGGGGGCAAGGATACGCAGTATTTT.

The CDR3 nucleotides are TGTGCCAGCAGCTTTTGGGGGGGTCTGAACACTGAAGCTTTCTTT. This translates into CASSFWGGLNTEAFF. The J gene is TRBJ1-1, the V gene TRBV7-2; possibly TRBD1 for D (5 bases). V dropped 3 bases and J dropped 0 bases, with 11 bases sitting between them. CDR1 is SGHTA and CDR2 is FQGNSA in the germline V gene. The CDR3 runs 15 residues.

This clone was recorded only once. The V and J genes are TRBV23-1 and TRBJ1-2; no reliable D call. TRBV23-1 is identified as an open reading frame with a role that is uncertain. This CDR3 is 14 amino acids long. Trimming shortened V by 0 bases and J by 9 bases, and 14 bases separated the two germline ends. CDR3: CASSQSMGKWRYTF. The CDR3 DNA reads TGCGCCAGCAGTCAATCGATGGGTAAGTGGCGCTACACCTTC.

DNA for the CDR3: TGTGCCAGCAGTTTTGTGACAGGGGGCACCGGGGAGCTGTTTTTT. Translating it yields CASSFVTGGTGELFF. The genes are TRBV27 and TRBJ2-2; TRBD1 matches at 9 bases. With 3 bases clipped from V and 4 bases from J, the junction kept 3 bases outside the gene matches. The CDR3 is made up of 15 amino acids. The germline V gene has CDR1 MNHEY and CDR2 SMNVEV (reference sequence).

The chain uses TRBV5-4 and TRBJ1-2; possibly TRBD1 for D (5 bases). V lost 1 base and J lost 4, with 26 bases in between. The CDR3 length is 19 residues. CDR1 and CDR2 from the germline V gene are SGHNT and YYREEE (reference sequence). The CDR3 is CASSLLGRNGGKDGYGYTF. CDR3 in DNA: TGTGCCAGCAGCTTGTTGGGGAGGAATGGGGGGAAGGATGGCTATGGCTACACCTTC.

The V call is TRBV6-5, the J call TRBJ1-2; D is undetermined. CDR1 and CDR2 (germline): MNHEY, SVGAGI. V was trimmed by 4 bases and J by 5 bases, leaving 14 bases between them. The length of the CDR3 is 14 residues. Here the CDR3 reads CASSSTDIPYGYTF. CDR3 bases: TGTGCCAGCAGTTCCACTGATATTCCTTATGGCTACACCTTC.

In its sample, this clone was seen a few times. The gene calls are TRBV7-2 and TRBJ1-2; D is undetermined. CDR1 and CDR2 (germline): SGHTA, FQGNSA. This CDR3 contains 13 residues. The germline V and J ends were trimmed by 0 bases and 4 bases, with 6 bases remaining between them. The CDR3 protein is CASSLASTYGYTF. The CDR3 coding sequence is TGTGCCAGCAGCTTAGCCAGCACCTATGGCTACACCTTC.

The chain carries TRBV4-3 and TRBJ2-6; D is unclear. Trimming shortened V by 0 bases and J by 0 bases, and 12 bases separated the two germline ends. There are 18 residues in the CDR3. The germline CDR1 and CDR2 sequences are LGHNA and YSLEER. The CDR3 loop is CASSQDLGSHSGANVLTF. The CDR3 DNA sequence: TGCGCCAGCAGCCAAGATCTCGGCAGCCACTCTGGGGCCAACGTCCTGACTTTC.

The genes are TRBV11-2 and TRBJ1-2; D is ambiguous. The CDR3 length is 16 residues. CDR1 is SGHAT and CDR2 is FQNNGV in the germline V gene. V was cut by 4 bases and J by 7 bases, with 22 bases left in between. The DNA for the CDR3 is TGTGCCAGCAGCTCTCCCCGAGGAGGGCCCGTTTCTGGCTACACCTTC. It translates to CASSSPRGGPVSGYTF.

The CDR3 loop reads CASSLAGTSGGYLDTQYF. The CDR3 DNA follows: TGTGCCAGCAGCTTGGCCGGGACTAGCGGGGGCTACTTGGATACGCAGTATTTT. The chain combines TRBV5-4 with TRBJ2-3, with 14 bases fitting TRBD2. The CDR3 contains 18 residues. J was trimmed by 6 bases and V by 0 bases; bases with no gene match: 9. CDR1 is SGHNT, CDR2 YYREEE, per germline (reference sequence).

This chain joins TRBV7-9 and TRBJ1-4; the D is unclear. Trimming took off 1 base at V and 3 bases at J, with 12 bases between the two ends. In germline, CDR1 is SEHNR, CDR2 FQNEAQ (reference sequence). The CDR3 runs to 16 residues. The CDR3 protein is CASSLVGGAANEKLFF. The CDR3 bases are TGTGCCAGCAGCTTAGTTGGAGGAGCGGCTAATGAAAAACTGTTTTTT.

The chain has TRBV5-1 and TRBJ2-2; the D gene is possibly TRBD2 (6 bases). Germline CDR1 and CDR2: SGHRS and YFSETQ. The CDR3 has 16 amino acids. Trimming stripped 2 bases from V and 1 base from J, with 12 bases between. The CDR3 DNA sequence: TGCGCCAGCAGCTTATATGGTAGCGGGAACACCGGGGAGCTGTTTTTT. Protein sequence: CASSLYGSGNTGELFF.